These T cell receptor beta chains were read from a single sample in a study of blood T cell repertoires in COVID-19. Clones were sequenced by immunoSEQ multiplex PCR, and TCRdb holds only the in-frame ones, with some missing. Here the sample spans some 160,000 clones, approximately 88% being singletons. Input material: peripheral blood. The receptors were sampled from a man in his fifties or sixties with acute or convalescent COVID-19. Both conserved end residues are part of each CDR3.

v_call,cdr3_aa
TRBV5-1,CASSSGSYNEQFF
TRBV27,CASSLGGTYTQYF
TRBV5-6,CASSLRGLSGNTIYF
TRBV7-9,CASRSSGGPDEQFF
TRBV3-1/TRBV3-2,CATRPRGADTQYF
TRBV30,CAWSGTSYGYTF
TRBV5-1,CASSRGGQESYEQYF
TRBV7-2,CASSLGPLAGIADTQYF
TRBV7-8,CASSLASGTSNVEQFF
TRBV10-3,CAISDWASGPMEQFF
TRBV3-1/TRBV3-2,CASSQYGARNTEAFF
TRBV20-1,CSGGDGYTF
TRBV21-1,CASNSDRAYSNQPQHF
TRBV12-3/TRBV12-4,CASSFAGRETQYF
TRBV6-2/TRBV6-3,CASSYYGSLNTEAFF
TRBV6-5,CASSYSRPGSADTQYF
TRBV25-1,CASSDWAGGAGELFF
TRBV5-4,CASSSSLLQGKAEAFF
TRBV5-1,CASSVEGLALEKLFF
TRBV6-2/TRBV6-3,CASSYWRLAGAHNEQFF
TRBV6-4,CASRQNRVGMNTEAFF
TRBV3-1/TRBV3-2,CASSQETGGAYEQYF
TRBV5-1,CASSLATENTEAFF
TRBV30,CAWSPGTGLTDTQYF
TRBV3-1/TRBV3-2,CASSHPSARAAGELFF
TRBV3-1/TRBV3-2,CASSPTTGNIGNQPQHF
TRBV7-2,CASSPNLGNQPQHF
TRBV6-6,CASSFGQGAGTEAFF
TRBV5-1,CASWDVAGGDTQYF
TRBV6-6,CASSYRGGGGTEAFF